Each of the 28 T cell receptor beta chains below was sequenced from the same sample in a study of T cell responses to AZD1222 COVID-19 vaccine. Libraries were prepared by immunoSEQ multiplex PCR; TCRdb keeps only in-frame clonotypes and omits some of them. The sample consists of approximately 94,000 clones, 80% to 90% of them appearing once. The material was peripheral blood, obtained on day 0 of MenACWY control vaccination. The source of these receptors is an adult in good health.

The chain is built from TRBV5-1 and TRBJ1-3; TRBD1 might be the D (5 bases). The ends were cut back, 0 bases at V and 0 bases at J, with 13 bases in the middle. Germline V lookup: CDR1 SGHRS, CDR2 YFSETQ. CDR3 length equals 17 residues. CDR3 residues: CASSLEGAGRSGNTIYF. DNA for the CDR3: TGCGCCAGCAGCTTGGAGGGTGCAGGGCGCTCTGGAAACACCATATATTTT.

CDR3 protein: CASRQTSGGNTGELFF. The CDR3 nucleotides are TGTGCCAGCAGACAAACTAGCGGGGGGAACACCGGGGAGCTGTTTTTT. This sequence joins TRBV7-3 and TRBJ2-2; 11 bases agree with TRBD2. This CDR3 contains 16 residues. Germline CDR1 and CDR2: SGHTA and FQGTGA. Trimming at V came to 6 bases and at J to 1 base, leaving 4 bases not matched to a gene.

V usage is TRBV18 and J usage is TRBJ1-3; TRBD1 matches at 7 bases. The germline V gene encodes CDR1 KGHSH and CDR2 LQKENI. V lost 1 base, J lost 4 bases, and 4 bases stayed unmatched. The CDR3 totals 15 residues. The CDR3 nucleotides are TGTGCCAGCTCACCACTTGACAGGGTCGGAAACACCATATATTTT. It yields the protein CASSPLDRVGNTIYF.

This chain joins TRBV3-1 (or the pseudogene TRBV3-2) and TRBJ2-1, with unresolved D. The germline V gene has CDR1 LGHDT and CDR2 YNNKEL (reference sequence). The CDR3 is made up of 13 amino acids. V was shortened by 2 bases and J by 13 bases, with 15 bases between the two germline ends. The CDR3 coding sequence is TGTGCCAGCAGCCAATATCTACATACGGACCAGTTCTTC. Translating gives CASSQYLHTDQFF.

The rearrangement links TRBV3-1 (or the pseudogene TRBV3-2) to TRBJ1-3; unclear D gene. The germline V gene encodes CDR1 LGHDT and CDR2 YNNKEL (reference sequence). Trimming left V 2 bases short and J 4 bases short, with 9 bases between. This CDR3 spans 14 amino acids. CDR3 bases: TGTGCCAGCAGCCAACAGAGACGGGGAAACACCATATATTTT. This translates into CASSQQRRGNTIYF.

The rearrangement joins TRBV19 to TRBJ2-5; D is undetermined. CDR3 size: 13 residues. Germline V gene data show CDR1 as LNHDA and CDR2 as SQIVND (reference sequence). V was shortened by 3 bases and J by 5 bases, with 10 bases between the two germline ends. CDR3 residues: CASSMTDGETQYF. CDR3 DNA: TGTGCCAGTAGTATGACCGATGGGGAGACCCAGTACTTC.

The chain combines TRBV19 with TRBJ1-1; D not certain. This CDR3 comprises 14 residues. CDR1 and CDR2 from the germline V gene are LNHDA and SQIVND (reference sequence). V was cut by 3 bases and J by 3 bases, with 11 bases left in between. CDR3 sequence: CASSIRQSYTEAFF. The DNA for the CDR3 is TGTGCCAGTAGTATTCGTCAGTCTTACACTGAAGCTTTCTTT.

The chain combines TRBV11-3 with TRBJ2-5; D uncertain. From germline, CDR1 is SGHNT and CDR2 YENEEA. Between the trimmed V and J ends, which lost 2 bases and 1 base, there was a span of 5 bases. This CDR3 is built from 13 residues. The CDR3 loop reads CASSLLAQETQYF. The CDR3 bases are TGTGCCAGCAGCTTACTGGCCCAAGAGACCCAGTACTTC.

This chain connects TRBV19 to TRBJ2-7, with TRBD1 as a possible D gene (5 bases). CDR1 is LNHDA, CDR2 SQIVND, per germline (reference sequence). The CDR3 length is 12 residues. Trimming removed 6 bases from V and 3 bases from J, with 9 bases in between. The CDR3, as DNA: TGTGCCAGTAGCCAGGGCGGCTACGAGCAGTACTTC. Encoded protein: CASSQGGYEQYF.

The gene calls are TRBV6-6 and TRBJ2-3, with 11 bases lining up with TRBD2. J lost 0 bases, V lost 6 bases, and 5 bases had no gene match. CDR1 MNHNY and CDR2 SVGAGI come from the germline V gene (reference sequence). The CDR3 loop spans 16 amino acids. CDR3 sequence: CASSTGTSGSTDTQYF. The CDR3 DNA is TGTGCCAGCAGCACCGGGACTAGCGGTAGCACAGATACGCAGTATTTT.

V gene TRBV28 combines with J gene TRBJ1-5, with no clear D. The CDR3 is made up of 11 amino acids. Trimming removed 4 bases from V and 5 bases from J, with 3 bases in between. CDR1 is MDHEN, CDR2 SYDVKM, per germline. Here the CDR3 reads CASSSHQPQHF. CDR3 DNA: TGTGCCAGCAGTTCACATCAGCCCCAGCATTTT.

The V call is TRBV4-3, the J call TRBJ1-5; D unclear. There are 13 residues in the CDR3. Germline V gene data show CDR1 as LGHNA and CDR2 as YSLEER. V lost 8 bases and J lost 7, with 15 bases in between. The CDR3 nucleotides read TGCGCCAGCGGCGACTCAGGTGGCCAGCCCCAGCATTTT. Protein product: CASGDSGGQPQHF.

On this clone: The sample contains more than one DNA sequence encoding this CDR3. The J gene is TRBJ2-2, the V gene TRBV5-1; possibly TRBD2 for D (5 bases). The V and J ends lost 0 bases and 1 base respectively, with 10 bases between them. Per the germline V gene, CDR1 is SGHRS and CDR2 is YFSETQ. CDR3 length: 16 amino acids. CDR3 sequence: CASSLAGGRNTGELFF. The CDR3 nucleotides are TGCGCCAGCAGCTTGGCCGGTGGGAGGAACACCGGGGAGCTGTTTTTT.

The rearrangement joins TRBV19 to TRBJ2-7; 8 bases match TRBD1. The V and J ends lost 1 base and 0 bases, in that order; junction bases with no gene match: 2. The CDR3 is 15 residues long. In germline, CDR1 is LNHDA, CDR2 SQIVND (reference sequence). As DNA, the CDR3 is TGTGCCAGTAGTATAGGGGACAGGAGCTCCTACGAGCAGTACTTC. This translates into CASSIGDRSSYEQYF.

The chain is built from TRBV12-3 or TRBV12-4 and TRBJ1-2; D might be TRBD1 (5 bases). The CDR3 has 12 amino acids. Trimming took off 4 bases at V and 2 bases at J, with 5 bases between the two ends. The DNA for the CDR3 is TGTGCCAGCAGTTCAGGGAACTATGGCTACACCTTC. Residues: CASSSGNYGYTF.

This clone appeared a single time. CDR3 DNA: TGTGCCAGCAGTTACTCGAGGGCGTTTGGGGGAAACACCATATATTTT. Protein sequence: CASSYSRAFGGNTIYF. The chain has TRBV6-5 and TRBJ1-3; unclear D gene. The CDR3 totals 16 residues. Trimming stripped 0 bases from V and 4 bases from J, with 13 bases between. Germline V gene data show CDR1 as MNHEY and CDR2 as SVGAGI.

The rearrangement links TRBV30 to TRBJ2-7; D possibly uses TRBD1 or TRBD2 (5 bases each). This CDR3 is 13 amino acids long. The V gene's germline CDR1 is GTSNPN and CDR2 SVGIG (reference sequence). V was shortened by 3 bases and J by 3 bases, with 12 bases between the two germline ends. For the CDR3, the DNA is TGTGCCTGGAGCGGGGCGAAGATCTACGAGCAGTACTTC. Amino acids: CAWSGAKIYEQYF.

The chain carries TRBV28 and TRBJ1-2, with D unclear. The V gene's germline CDR1 is MDHEN and CDR2 SYDVKM. This CDR3 is built from 12 residues. Trimming left V 2 bases short and J 6 bases short, with 7 bases between. CDR3 DNA: TGTGCCAGCAGTTTAGGCCGGGATGGCTACACCTTC. This codes for CASSLGRDGYTF.

This clone was found once. The chain has TRBV21-1 and TRBJ1-6; the table's D call, TRBD1, was not checked against the DNA. TRBV21-1 is classified as a pseudogene. The CDR3 runs 16 residues. CDR3 residues: CASSTLLQGPGAPLHF. The CDR3 nucleotides are TGTGCCAGCAGCACATTGCTTCAGGGGCCCGGTGCACCCCTCCACTTT.

The chain uses TRBV19 and TRBJ1-2; TRBD1 matches 12 bases. Germline V lookup: CDR1 LNHDA, CDR2 SQIVND (reference sequence). V lost 9 bases, J lost 7 bases, and 6 bases stayed unmatched. The CDR3 sequence is 13 residues long. DNA of the CDR3: TGTGCCAGCTGGGGACAGGGGGCCTTTGGCTACACCTTC. This sequence encodes CASWGQGAFGYTF. The complete variable domain, with remaining parts taken from reference TRBV19 and TRBJ1-2, reads DGGITQSPKYLFRKEGQNVTLSCEQNLNHDAMYWYRQDPGQGLRLIYYSQIVNDFQKGDIAEGYSVSREKKESFPLTVTSAQKNPTAFYLCASWGQGAFGYTFGSGTRLTVV.

Written as DNA, the CDR3 is TGTGCCAGCAGTTCCGTGCAGGCCGGTTCACCCCTCCACTTT. The encoded protein is CASSSVQAGSPLHF. The V and J genes are TRBV6-5 and TRBJ1-6, with unresolved D. Trimming removed 4 bases at V and 9 bases at J, with 13 bases between. The CDR3 is made up of 14 amino acids. The germline V gene has CDR1 MNHEY and CDR2 SVGAGI.

The rearrangement links TRBV7-2 to TRBJ2-2, with D maybe TRBD2 (5 bases). Germline values: CDR1 SGHTA, CDR2 FQGNSA. V was pared by 6 bases and J by 0 bases, with 14 bases between. The CDR3 contains 16 residues. The CDR3 sequence is CASRKASGANTGELFF. The DNA of the CDR3 is TGTGCCAGCAGGAAGGCCAGCGGAGCGAACACCGGGGAGCTGTTTTTT. The entire variable domain, with the rest obtained from reference TRBV7-2 and TRBJ2-2, is as follows: GAGVSQSPSNKVTEKGKDVELRCDPISGHTALYWYRQSLGQGLEFLIYFQGNSAPDKSGLPSDRFSAERTGGSVSTLTIQRTQQEDSAVYLCASRKASGANTGELFFGEGSRLTVL.

V is TRBV5-4 and J is TRBJ2-7, with 8 bases lining up with TRBD2. This CDR3 is 15 amino acids long. From germline, CDR1 is SGHNT and CDR2 YYREEE (reference sequence). Trimming removed 4 bases from V and 3 bases from J; junction bases left unmatched: 9. The chain's CDR3 is CASSLGGLADYEQYF. For the CDR3, the DNA is TGTGCCAGCAGCCTGGGAGGACTAGCAGACTACGAGCAGTACTTC.

The rearrangement links TRBV6-5 to TRBJ2-7; D gene uncertain. The V end lost 6 bases, the J end lost 2 bases, and 17 bases lay between the germline ends. The V gene's germline CDR1 is MNHEY and CDR2 SVGAGI. CDR3 size: 15 residues. The DNA of the CDR3 is TGTGCCAGCAGACTTGGCCTCTCCCCGACCTACGAGCAGTACTTC. It is translated as CASRLGLSPTYEQYF.

V is TRBV15 and J is TRBJ2-7; no reliable D call. The CDR3 sequence is 15 residues long. Trimming took off 0 bases at V and 2 bases at J, with 11 bases between the two ends. Germline lookup yields CDR1 LNHNV and CDR2 YYDKDF (reference sequence). As DNA, the CDR3 is TGTGCCACCAGCAGAGACAAACAGATGACCTACGAGCAGTACTTC. Protein sequence: CATSRDKQMTYEQYF.

The gene calls are TRBV18 and TRBJ2-7; 8 nucleotides match TRBD2. Germline CDR1 and CDR2: KGHSH and LQKENI. This CDR3 has 15 amino acids. V lost 3 bases and J lost 0; bases outside the gene matches: 4. The CDR3 loop is CASSPSAGASYEQYF. The CDR3, as DNA: TGTGCCAGCTCACCCTCAGCGGGGGCCTCCTACGAGCAGTACTTC.

The chain employs TRBV9 and TRBJ2-2; D might be TRBD1 or TRBD2, each matching 5 bases. V shed 2 bases and J shed 6 bases, with 17 bases lying between them. The length of the CDR3 is 16 residues. Looked up from germline, CDR1 is SGDLS and CDR2 is YYNGEE. This CDR3 reads CASSVRGDLFAGELFF. In DNA, the CDR3 is TGTGCCAGCAGCGTCCGAGGGGACCTGTTCGCCGGGGAGCTGTTTTTT.

This rearrangement joins TRBV27 to TRBJ1-2; D is perhaps TRBD1 (5 bases). The CDR3 sequence is 13 residues long. Germline-derived CDR1 and CDR2 are MNHEY and SMNVEV (reference sequence). Trimming left V 6 bases short and J 6 bases short, with 14 bases between. The CDR3 DNA is TGTGCCAGCAGATCACCAATCAGGGATGGCTACACCTTC. Protein: CASRSPIRDGYTF.